The present TCR beta chain was sequenced within a study of shared clonotypes between healthy human individuals. Across the study: Each donor had three CD4 naive, three CD4 memory, two CD8 naive and one CD8 memory plate.

The germline CDR1 and CDR2 sequences are MNHEY and SVGAGI. V dropped 0 bases and J dropped 0 bases, with 9 bases sitting between them. The CDR3 sequence is 15 residues long. Naive CD8 populations comprised CD45RO-negative cells positively selected for CCR7, excluding terminally differentiated effector memory CD45RA+ cells. All the donors were Caucasian adults who lived in Nashville, Tennessee. Data came from immunoSEQ multiplex PCR; TCRdb stores just in-frame clones and leaves some out. Here the sample spans millions of clones, about 95% being singletons. As to this clone: Antigen unknown. This specimen includes other DNA sequences encoding the same CDR3.

Findings of the study overall: On the whole, naive subsets had larger estimated richness than memory subsets had.

The receptor was derived from a man in his late teens or twenties in good health. The chain carries TRBV6-5 and TRBJ2-7, with D possibly being TRBD1 (5 bases). Sequenced material: naive CD8+ T cells sorted from blood. CDR3 sequence reads: CASSYSPDSSYEQYF. CDR3 nucleotides: TGTGCCAGCAGTTACTCGCCCGACAGCTCCTACGAGCAGTACTTC.